These T cell receptor beta chains were read from a single sample in a study of T cell repertoires in cytomegalovirus infection. MiXCR, applied by TCRdb to the reads, yields one record per CDR3 protein. This sample has 600,000 to 800,000 distinct CDR3 sequences; less than 25% occur once, and the top ten carry roughly 8%. Sequenced material: CD8+ T cells from PBMCs. Receptor source: a human donor in good health (CMV status not recorded). Some clones in this sample may be carry-over from other donors' samples. Both conserved end residues are part of each CDR3. Each record gives: J gene, D gene, clone size, V gene, CDR3 protein, CDR3 DNA. The D gene is left open where the match is weak. The size field is filled for only some rows; it gives once, few, many or a size class.

j_call: TRBJ1-1; d_call: .; clone_size: few; v_call: TRBV29-1; cdr3_aa: CSGDQGGGTEAFF; cdr3_nt: TGCAGCGGTGACCAGGGCGGAGGCACTGAAGCTTTCTTT
j_call: TRBJ1-1; d_call: TRBD1; clone_size: few; v_call: TRBV29-1; cdr3_aa: CSVAGGSLVLSEAFF; cdr3_nt: TGCAGCGTGGCAGGGGGCTCCCTCGTCCTTTCTGAAGCTTTCTTT
j_call: TRBJ2-2; d_call: .; clone_size: few; v_call: TRBV7-7; cdr3_aa: CASSPRRQTGELFF; cdr3_nt: TGTGCTAGCAGCCCACGGCGACAGACCGGGGAGCTGTTTTTT
j_call: TRBJ2-1; d_call: TRBD2; clone_size: .; v_call: TRBV2; cdr3_aa: CASSEALGAAGGGGQFF; cdr3_nt: TGTGCCAGCAGTGAAGCGCTTGGAGCAGCGGGGGGAGGGGGGCAGTTCTTC
j_call: TRBJ1-2; d_call: TRBD1; clone_size: many; v_call: TRBV4-2; cdr3_aa: CASSQEGQQSYGYTF; cdr3_nt: TGTGCCAGCAGCCAAGAGGGACAGCAGAGCTATGGCTACACCTTC
j_call: TRBJ2-2; d_call: TRBD1; clone_size: many; v_call: TRBV6-4; cdr3_aa: CASSGGQGAGELFF; cdr3_nt: TGTGCCAGCAGTGGCGGACAGGGGGCCGGGGAGCTGTTTTTT
j_call: TRBJ2-1; d_call: TRBD2; clone_size: .; v_call: TRBV12-3/TRBV12-4; cdr3_aa: CTSSPSPAGDEQFF; cdr3_nt: TGTACCAGCAGTCCGTCACCTGCGGGGGATGAGCAGTTCTTC
j_call: TRBJ2-3; d_call: .; clone_size: few; v_call: TRBV20-1; cdr3_aa: CSARDGLTSTDTQYF; cdr3_nt: TGCAGTGCTAGAGACGGGCTAACCAGCACAGATACGCAGTATTTT
j_call: TRBJ2-1; d_call: TRBD2; clone_size: many; v_call: TRBV28; cdr3_aa: CASSFRAGAYNEQFF; cdr3_nt: TGTGCCAGCAGTTTCAGGGCGGGGGCCTACAATGAGCAGTTCTTC
j_call: TRBJ1-1; d_call: .; clone_size: many; v_call: TRBV6-2/TRBV6-3; cdr3_aa: CASSVLGGYMNTEAFF; cdr3_nt: TGTGCCAGCAGTGTGCTGGGGGGTTACATGAACACTGAAGCTTTCTTT
j_call: TRBJ1-1; d_call: .; clone_size: .; v_call: TRBV9; cdr3_aa: CASSVDTSGPEAFF; cdr3_nt: TGTGCCAGCAGCGTCGACACTTCGGGCCCTGAAGCTTTCTTT
j_call: TRBJ1-3; d_call: .; clone_size: .; v_call: TRBV2; cdr3_aa: CASSEGGLGVPIYF; cdr3_nt: TGTGCCAGCAGTGAAGGAGGCCTCGGGGTACCCATATATTTT
j_call: TRBJ1-1; d_call: .; clone_size: .; v_call: TRBV6-2/TRBV6-3; cdr3_aa: CASSYRDGDEAFF; cdr3_nt: TGTGCCAGCAGTTACAGGGACGGGGACGAAGCTTTCTTT
j_call: TRBJ1-5; d_call: .; clone_size: many; v_call: TRBV19; cdr3_aa: CASSINGRHYQPQHF; cdr3_nt: TGTGCCAGTAGTATCAACGGCAGACACTATCAGCCCCAGCATTTT
j_call: TRBJ2-6; d_call: .; clone_size: few; v_call: TRBV7-9; cdr3_aa: CASSPTGWAGANVLTF; cdr3_nt: TGTGCCAGCAGCCCGACGGGGTGGGCTGGGGCCAACGTCCTGACTTTC
j_call: TRBJ2-1; d_call: TRBD2; clone_size: few; v_call: TRBV6-5; cdr3_aa: CASSRLAGNNEQFF; cdr3_nt: TGTGCCAGCAGCCGACTAGCGGGGAACAATGAGCAGTTCTTC
j_call: TRBJ1-1; d_call: .; clone_size: .; v_call: TRBV20-1; cdr3_aa: CSATRVNTEAFF; cdr3_nt: TGCAGTGCTACTAGAGTGAACACTGAAGCTTTCTTT
j_call: TRBJ1-1; d_call: .; clone_size: .; v_call: TRBV12-5; cdr3_aa: CASGYTLGMNTEAFF; cdr3_nt: TGTGCTAGTGGGTATACTCTAGGGATGAACACTGAAGCTTTCTTT
j_call: TRBJ2-1; d_call: .; clone_size: few; v_call: TRBV27; cdr3_aa: CASSFVITSYNEQFF; cdr3_nt: TGTGCCAGCAGTTTCGTCATCACCTCCTACAATGAGCAGTTCTTC
j_call: TRBJ1-1; d_call: .; clone_size: .; v_call: TRBV5-1; cdr3_aa: CASSSGIGSFF; cdr3_nt: TGCGCCAGCAGCTCGGGGATAGGATCTTTCTTT
j_call: TRBJ2-1; d_call: .; clone_size: .; v_call: TRBV19; cdr3_aa: CASTVSPYNEQFF; cdr3_nt: TGTGCCAGCACAGTTAGTCCCTACAATGAGCAGTTCTTC
j_call: TRBJ2-1; d_call: TRBD2; clone_size: many; v_call: TRBV7-6; cdr3_aa: CASSSPGLAGGPVGNEQFF; cdr3_nt: TGTGCCAGCAGCTCCCCGGGACTAGCGGGGGGGCCAGTAGGTAATGAGCAGTTCTTC
j_call: TRBJ1-5; d_call: TRBD1; clone_size: .; v_call: TRBV28; cdr3_aa: CASRYRGRVVQSQHF; cdr3_nt: TGTGCCAGCAGGTACAGGGGGCGCGTTGTTCAATCCCAGCATTTT
j_call: TRBJ2-7; d_call: TRBD2; clone_size: .; v_call: TRBV6-6; cdr3_aa: CASSVSGTTWGQYF; cdr3_nt: TGTGCCAGCAGTGTCAGCGGGACGACTTGGGGGCAGTACTTC
j_call: TRBJ2-2; d_call: TRBD1; clone_size: .; v_call: TRBV19; cdr3_aa: CASTTGANTGELFF; cdr3_nt: TGTGCCAGTACTACAGGGGCGAACACCGGGGAGCTGTTTTTT
j_call: TRBJ2-7; d_call: TRBD1; clone_size: .; v_call: TRBV13; cdr3_aa: CVSSRTGSYEQYF; cdr3_nt: TGTGTCAGCAGCCGGACAGGGTCCTACGAGCAGTACTTC
j_call: TRBJ2-1; d_call: .; clone_size: few; v_call: TRBV25-1; cdr3_aa: CASSAATGGSINEQFF; cdr3_nt: TGTGCCAGCAGTGCCGCCACGGGTGGAAGCATCAATGAGCAGTTCTTC
j_call: TRBJ1-6; d_call: .; clone_size: many; v_call: TRBV7-2; cdr3_aa: CASRVRGPSSYNSPLHF; cdr3_nt: TGTGCCAGCAGAGTTAGAGGGCCTTCCTCCTATAATTCACCCCTCCACTTT
j_call: TRBJ2-7; d_call: TRBD1; clone_size: .; v_call: TRBV29-1; cdr3_aa: CSVADRAPNEQYF; cdr3_nt: TGCAGCGTTGCGGACAGGGCACCGAACGAACAGTACTTC
j_call: TRBJ1-2; d_call: .; clone_size: few; v_call: TRBV5-5; cdr3_aa: CASRAAGQSGYTF; cdr3_nt: TGTGCCAGCCGCGCGGCCGGACAATCTGGCTACACCTTC
j_call: TRBJ2-2; d_call: TRBD1; clone_size: .; v_call: TRBV14; cdr3_aa: CASSLYRGSTGELFF; cdr3_nt: TGTGCCAGCAGCCTCTACAGGGGGAGTACCGGGGAGCTGTTTTTT
j_call: TRBJ1-1; d_call: .; clone_size: .; v_call: TRBV6-1; cdr3_aa: CAGGAGNTEAFF; cdr3_nt: TGTGCCGGAGGGGCAGGGAACACTGAAGCTTTCTTT
j_call: TRBJ2-5; d_call: .; clone_size: .; v_call: TRBV28; cdr3_aa: CALRRFGQETQYF; cdr3_nt: TGTGCCTTAAGAAGGTTTGGCCAAGAGACCCAGTACTTC
j_call: TRBJ2-4; d_call: TRBD1; clone_size: .; v_call: TRBV29-1; cdr3_aa: CSVETGVTNIQYF; cdr3_nt: TGCAGCGTTGAAACAGGGGTTACCAACATTCAGTACTTC
j_call: TRBJ1-5; d_call: TRBD1; clone_size: many; v_call: TRBV20-1; cdr3_aa: CSARESRDRGGQPQHF; cdr3_nt: TGCAGTGCTAGAGAGTCCCGGGACAGGGGCGGTCAGCCCCAGCATTTT
j_call: TRBJ2-2; d_call: TRBD1; clone_size: few; v_call: TRBV7-6; cdr3_aa: CASSRRGRDTGELFF; cdr3_nt: TGTGCCAGCAGCCGCAGGGGGCGCGACACCGGGGAGCTGTTTTTT
j_call: TRBJ2-3; d_call: .; clone_size: many; v_call: TRBV7-2; cdr3_aa: CASSPEYFFSTDTQYF; cdr3_nt: TGTGCCAGCAGCCCGGAGTACTTTTTTAGCACAGATACGCAGTATTTT
j_call: TRBJ2-7; d_call: TRBD1; clone_size: .; v_call: TRBV20-1; cdr3_aa: CSASGTGNYEQYF; cdr3_nt: TGCAGTGCTAGTGGGACAGGGAACTACGAGCAGTACTTC
j_call: TRBJ1-2; d_call: .; clone_size: few; v_call: TRBV6-2/TRBV6-3; cdr3_aa: CASSFIGLSGANYGYTF; cdr3_nt: TGTGCCAGCAGTTTTATTGGGCTTTCGGGCGCTAACTATGGCTACACCTTC
j_call: TRBJ2-7; d_call: .; clone_size: .; v_call: TRBV20-1; cdr3_aa: CSARDLWTAGYEQYF; cdr3_nt: TGCAGTGCTAGAGATCTCTGGACTGCCGGATACGAGCAGTACTTC
j_call: TRBJ2-4; d_call: .; clone_size: many; v_call: TRBV7-9; cdr3_aa: CASSPPGASKNIQYF; cdr3_nt: TGTGCCAGCAGCCCCCCGGGGGCCTCCAAAAACATTCAGTACTTC
j_call: TRBJ1-2; d_call: TRBD1; clone_size: few; v_call: TRBV29-1; cdr3_aa: CSVEQDRGYGYTF; cdr3_nt: TGCAGCGTTGAGCAGGACAGGGGATATGGCTACACCTTC
j_call: TRBJ1-1; d_call: .; clone_size: many; v_call: TRBV6-1; cdr3_aa: CASRQQGGTEAFF; cdr3_nt: TGTGCCAGCAGACAACAGGGAGGGACTGAAGCTTTCTTT
j_call: TRBJ1-2; d_call: .; clone_size: few; v_call: TRBV6-2/TRBV6-3; cdr3_aa: CASSSPSGSGYGYTF; cdr3_nt: TGTGCCAGCAGTTCCCCCTCTGGGAGTGGCTATGGCTACACCTTC
j_call: TRBJ1-5; d_call: .; clone_size: few; v_call: TRBV20-1; cdr3_aa: CSASPPHRVDQPQHF; cdr3_nt: TGCAGTGCTAGCCCTCCTCACAGGGTCGATCAGCCCCAGCATTTT
j_call: TRBJ1-4; d_call: .; clone_size: few; v_call: TRBV6-1; cdr3_aa: CASSKDSEDEKLFF; cdr3_nt: TGTGCCAGCAGTAAAGACTCTGAGGATGAAAAACTGTTTTTT
j_call: TRBJ2-5; d_call: TRBD2; clone_size: many; v_call: TRBV7-6; cdr3_aa: CASSGLAGVQETQYF; cdr3_nt: TGTGCCAGCAGCGGACTAGCGGGGGTACAAGAGACCCAGTACTTC